This T cell receptor beta chain derives from a study of T cells in Graves' hyperthyroidism and ophthalmopathy. In the study overall: Peripheral blood was secured at the point of initial diagnosis, before any treatment. Study observations and caveats: Most clonotypes expanded in thyroid above 0.001 were likewise present in blood.

10 ml of fresh peripheral blood supplied the PBMCs. The V end lost 5 bases, the J end lost 5 bases, and 20 bases lay between the germline ends. Germline V gene sequence: CDR1 SGHKS, CDR2 YYEKEE (reference sequence). This CDR3 is built from 16 residues. About this clonotype itself: Its specificity is not known.

What was amplified from RNA transcripts were TCR beta CDR3 regions. The primer set for the first-round RT-PCR of the TCR CDR3 was HTBI. Using its own MiXCR run on the multiplex PCR reads, TCRdb lists one record per CDR3 protein. The sample contains 550,000 to 800,000 distinct CDR3 sequences, 15% to 20% of which appear only once. The chain combines TRBV5-5 with TRBJ2-1; weak D call: TRBD1 (5 bases). The sample was blood. The origin of this receptor is a man in his fifties with Graves' hyperthyroidism. CDR3 nucleotides: TGTGCCAGCAGTCTCTTAGGGGAATACCAAAACAATGAGCAGTTCTTC. This sequence encodes CASSLLGEYQNNEQFF.